Listed here are 4 T cell receptor beta chains from one sample, sequenced in a study of blood T cell repertoires in COVID-19. The repertoire was sequenced with immunoSEQ multiplex PCR; TCRdb's copy has only in-frame clones and lacks some. The sample includes 50,000 to 60,000 clones, 87% of them seen just once. The sequenced sample consisted of peripheral blood. Source of these receptors: a man in his forties with COVID-19, enrolled during active disease.

CDR3 DNA sequence: TGTGCCAGCAGCCGAAGGGAATCCGGGGGCACAGATACGCAGTATTTT. Its protein product is CASSRRESGGTDTQYF. J is TRBJ2-3 and V is TRBV16, with D perhaps TRBD2 (5 bases). The CDR3 has 16 amino acids. The V and J ends lost 4 bases and 1 base respectively, with 15 bases between them. Germline loops: CDR1 KGHSY, CDR2 FQNENV.

This sequence joins TRBV28 and TRBJ1-6; D not resolved. Germline V gene data show CDR1 as MDHEN and CDR2 as SYDVKM. This CDR3 spans 14 amino acids. The V end lost 2 bases, the J end lost 4 bases, and 6 bases lay between the germline ends. This CDR3 reads CASSLPKYNSPLHF. CDR3 DNA sequence: TGTGCCAGCAGTTTACCCAAATATAATTCACCCCTCCACTTT.

V usage is TRBV28 and J usage is TRBJ1-2; D is ambiguous. V was shortened by 6 bases and J by 8 bases, with 16 bases between the two germline ends. CDR1 MDHEN and CDR2 SYDVKM come from the germline V gene. The CDR3 consists of 13 residues. The CDR3 protein is CASRMEALQGYTF. CDR3 DNA: TGTGCCAGCAGAATGGAGGCATTGCAAGGCTACACCTTC.

The rearrangement uses TRBV11-3 and TRBJ2-3; 9 bases line up with TRBD2. V shed 2 bases and J 2 bases; nucleotides not matched to a gene: 11. The CDR3 covers 18 residues. Per the germline V gene, CDR1 is SGHNT and CDR2 is YENEEA. In nucleotides, the CDR3 is TGTGCCAGCAGCTTATCAGGGTGGCTAGCGGGAACCACAGATACGCAGTATTTT. It translates to CASSLSGWLAGTTDTQYF.